This T cell receptor (beta chain) was recorded in a study of cytomegalovirus exposure and HLA in healthy donors listed by TCRdb under 2017. Regarding the complete study: In an earlier analysis of roughly 500 of the donors, about 260 Gb of sequence data and approximately 100 million unique TCR beta sequences from some 170 million T cells were reported. An early release that covered around 590 HLA-typed donors contained approximately 290 gigabases of sequencing data and some 87 million unique TCR sequences. The genetic ancestry cluster associated with self-reported Caucasian donors included over 80% of the roughly 360 genotyped donors. The study was designed to test whether signatures of past pathogen exposure could be identified by cataloging public T cell receptors. The study profiled the T cell repertoires of fewer than 850 subjects by immunosequencing and related them to cytomegalovirus serostatus. In addition to the first cohort of roughly 670 subjects, a separate validation cohort of approximately 130 different subjects was used. The study combined high-throughput TCR immunosequencing, statistical association of individual TCRs with disease status, and machine learning to predict cytomegalovirus infection status. In a later analysis, previously published TCR beta repertoires from roughly 710 donors were re-analyzed and high-resolution HLA genotyping was added so that TCR occurrence patterns could be studied. In the later analysis, no new phenotypic data were used to find candidate immune exposures; instead, reliance was placed on TCR beta sequences and their occurrence across donors. In an earlier analysis of more than 550 of the donors, high-throughput TCR beta sequencing was used to judge whether each TCR beta V gene segment behaved as functional or pseudogenic. Donor age, sex, ethnicity and CMV serostatus were compiled alongside the repertoire data. A later genetic analysis took genome-wide SNP genotypes for about 65% of the 666 donors and used that subset as a discovery cohort. Every repertoire in the discovery cohort had been generated on one and the same sequencing platform. HLA typing included class I and class II loci at four-digit resolution. The number of donors typed differed by locus, with roughly 629-640 for A, B, C, DRB1 and DQB1, more than 500 for DQA1, over 600 for DPA1, and some 470 for DPB1. About five DR-DQ haplotypes were treated as single units for association and clustering because of strong linkage in the cohort. Among roughly 400 genotyped donors of the cohort, an average of roughly 230,000 unique TCR beta nucleotide sequences was sequenced per donor, of which about 18% were non-productive.

Reading the germline V gene (reference sequence) gives CDR1 MNHEY and CDR2 SMNVEV. The CDR3 contains 15 residues, cysteine and phenylalanine counted. Only CDR3 DNA remains: 45 bases, in frame from the first base. V is shortened by 3 bases, J by 1 base, and the region joining them spans 13 bases. The cohort comprised under 700 healthy bone marrow donors. At the time of sampling, all cohort members were nominally healthy, though unrecorded immune exposures were likely present. The donor tested CMV seronegative and was one of the 352 seronegative cohort members. A peripheral blood sample was provided by each donor, and peripheral blood mononuclear cells were used for TCR beta sequencing. The Qiagen DNeasy Blood Extraction Kit was used to extract genomic DNA from the blood cell samples. The library was built by means of the immunoSEQ multiplex PCR assay. For the multiplex PCR, a mixture combining 60 forward primers for TCR Vbeta segments and 13 reverse primers for TCR Jbeta segments was used. Amplification of the CDR3 region of rearranged TCR beta genes was performed with a multiplex PCR assay on genomic DNA. The Illumina HiSeq System was used to sequence the amplified TCR beta libraries as 87-base-pair reads. Turning to the authors' computational methods: In a later analysis, tens of millions of unique TCR beta chains were counted across the approximately 640 repertoires, and roughly 11 million of these chains were shared by at least two donors. Raw reads were error-corrected and collapsed into unique sequences by a nearest-neighbor algorithm in which closely related sequences were merged to remove PCR and sequencing errors. To assign V, D and J gene segments, CDR3 sequences were aligned to IMGT reference sequences. For a sequence to be retained, a match of at least six nucleotides to both a V gene segment and a J gene segment was required. A rearrangement was called productive if the CDR3 had no stop codons and remained in frame with V and J, and every other rearrangement was called non-productive. Following IMGT convention, CDR3 was defined as the stretch from the second conserved V-encoded cysteine to the conserved J-encoded phenylalanine. The earlier analysis of 550 to 650 of the donors excluded any sequence lacking an unambiguous match to a single V gene segment. An earlier analysis of around 600 of the donors classified V segments as functional when productive rearrangements were above 56.7% and as segregating when the standard deviation between donors was above 5%. A statistical classification framework was built for diagnosing cytomegalovirus status from the catalog of TCR beta chain sequences. In a later analysis, TCR nucleotide sequences were compared against IMGT/GENE-DB human TR gene sequences so that V and J genes could be assigned. A later analysis assigned CDR3 sequences and most-parsimonious VDJ recombination scenarios with the TCRdist pipeline. In a later analysis, each TCR beta chain was defined by its CDR3 amino acid sequence together with its V-gene family, and reads lacking a unique V-gene family were excluded. To address suspected cross-contamination and a sequencing artifact, a later analysis removed under 600 highly shared, low-generation-probability nucleotide sequences. In a later analysis, a clonal expansion index for each public chain was calculated from normalized within-repertoire ranks of inferred template counts. In a later analysis, generation probabilities were computed using a VDJ recombination model fitted to out-of-frame rearrangements, and the results were checked against IGoR. In a later analysis, hypergeometric tests were used to score TCR-TCR, TCR-HLA and TCR-CMV co-occurrence, with a repertoire-size bias correction applied to TCR pairs. To estimate false discovery rates, a later analysis permuted the HLA or CMV assignments 20 times. In a later analysis, co-occurring TCRs were grouped using DBSCAN, and TCRdist sequence similarity was added for clustering within HLA-allele-positive subsets. For co-occurrence clustering, repertoires with fewer than 30,000 or more than 120,000 public chains were excluded, along with a handful of repertoires with anomalous nucleotide sharing. The table comes from immuneACCESS by way of TCRdb, which keeps in-frame sequences with V and J called. Part of the clones is missing from these tables; in studies checked, under half for an unresolved V gene and the rest for unknown reasons. V and J calls plus clone size are reproduced from that table; the DNA served to infer D and trimming. This sample is represented by hundreds of thousands of clones; roughly 78% of them were singletons. Together, the top ten hold 0.47% of the sample.

Findings and caveats that apply to the study as a whole: In vitro tests confirmed that a few of the cytomegalovirus-associated TCR beta chains recognize cytomegalovirus antigens. Cytomegalovirus status was reported to be diagnosed by the classifier with high specificity and sensitivity in both the original and validation cohorts. Most CMV-associated TCR beta chains appeared to be HLA-restricted in a later analysis, and the HLA associations seemed to be driven largely by CMV exposure. Strong co-occurrence of HLA alleles, especially DR and DQ, made assigning TCR associations to individual alleles difficult. In a later analysis, several top co-occurrence clusters were reported to appear linked to parvovirus B19, influenza, CMV and Epstein-Barr virus. A later genetic analysis reported fewer N-insertions in productive TCRs among donors in an Asian-associated ancestry cluster than the roughly 700-donor mean. In a later analysis, TCR association rates were found to vary across HLA loci, with the most associated TCRs seen for DRB1 alleles and the fewest for HLA-C alleles. A further reported finding was that TCR beta sequences accurately predicted the HLA-A and HLA-B alleles for most subjects in the first cohort. Linkage disequilibrium might explain the correlated functional status among segregating V segments, but an unknown experimental factor could not be excluded. An association between a missense DCLRE1C variant and V-gene and J-gene trimming of TCR beta chains was found in a later genetic analysis and replicated in an independent cohort. Across donors, most TCR sequences were observed very rarely, whereas some public TCRs were present in many individuals. A total of 164 TCR beta chains were listed by the study as associated with cytomegalovirus. Only TCR beta chains were sequenced in this cohort, and the absence of alpha or paired-chain data limited detectable features. Sequencing depth was assumed to be roughly uniform across donors in the presence/absence analyses, though that assumption may not hold. Because counts were too low, more than 15 rarely observed V segments, including chromosome 9 orphons, were left out of the earlier analysis of 500 to 650 of the donors. A later analysis found that HLA-associated TCR beta chains were more clonally expanded and had lower generation probabilities than equally common non-associated chains. Because the 87-base-pair reads could not distinguish some IMGT-functional V segments, including TRBV6-2 and TRBV6-3, those segments were excluded. The sequencing pipeline was judged likely to have produced a cluster of highly shared sequence variants as a technical artifact. At a false discovery rate of 0.05, a later analysis linked under 20,000 TCR beta sequences to specific HLA alleles. For the cohort, immune exposure information was limited to CMV serostatus. The authors suggested that the approach could potentially be extended to other disease states and immunological phenotypes. In an earlier analysis of some 500 of the donors, most TCR beta V segments appeared in productive rearrangements about 90% or about 30% of the time, broadly matching IMGT annotations. HLA typing was unavailable for some donors at each locus, so association tests used only the typed subset.

In regard to this clone: It has no known antigen specificity. Nothing much larger sits one base from this clone, and base qualities are not available.

This sequence was found in a boy aged 5 to 17 in good health and CMV-seronegative. The sequencing input was PBMCs. The V and J segments used are TRBV27 and TRBJ2-7, and possibly TRBD2, on 5 matching bases. CDR3 region: CASSLTGSLSYEQYF. The bases read TGTGCCAGCAGTTTGACGGGGAGTTTGTCCTACGAGCAGTACTTC.